This T cell receptor beta chain was obtained from a study of shared clonotypes between healthy human individuals (dated by TCRdb to between 2020 and 2021). About the study as a whole: Two women and a few men aged 18 to 49 years were included in the cohort. For each donor, three plates each were used for CD4 naive and CD4 memory, two plates were used for CD8 naive, and one plate was used for CD8 memory. Leukapheresis yielded between about 0.85 and 10 billion PBMCs per donor. To increase sequencing depth and limit assay-specific biases, different laboratories used diverse techniques to prepare libraries and sequence TCR repertoires. To estimate repertoire size and how much clonotype sharing occurs between individuals, the study deeply sequenced the blood TCR repertoires of roughly 5 healthy adults. Broad study findings and their caveats: Even with the large sequencing depth, rarefaction of the sorted-subset datasets indicated that sequencing was incomplete. Only blood was sampled, and tissue TCR repertoires likely differ from those in blood. Pairwise subsampling led to the expectation that sequencing depth would affect the degree of clonotype sharing among donors. Naive subsets generally had larger estimated clonotype richness than memory subsets did. The genetic and exposure-history diversity represented was limited by the small number of donors. Compared with non-shared clonotypes, the clonotypes found in all four sorted-subset donors had higher generation probabilities. When a handful of donors were compared, the shared fraction of clonotypes was around 5.1% for naive CD4, 3.5% to 4% for naive CD8, more than 2% for memory CD4, and roughly 0.43% for memory CD8.

As concerns this clone: Its antigen remains unidentified. Qualities for individual bases were not recorded, and no much larger clone is one base off.

Using the deep immunoSEQ assay, TCR CDR3 regions were amplified from genomic DNA by multiplex PCR. Extracted genomic DNA from each cell subset was distributed evenly across all wells of several immunoSEQ 96-well plates, and each plate was treated as a replicate. For sorted subsets, 200 ng of genomic DNA, equivalent to some 30,000 T cell genomes, went into each replicate PCR. Purified libraries were measured with a Qubit 3.0 fluorometer, size-checked on a Bioanalyzer 2100, and measured again with the KAPA Library Quantification kit. A separate single-read 150-cycle Illumina NextSeq 550 flow cell was used to sequence each immunoSEQ 96-well plate. For the original study's pipeline: The immunoSEQ output contained only junctional sequences without quality scores, so filtering could not match that applied to full-length reads. Sequences were annotated with PyIR, a Python wrapper for IgBLAST v1.9, and V/J genes and CDR3 were assigned using IMGT germline references. Reads were removed for weak V/J assignments (E-value above 1e-6), missing CDR3, stop codons, out-of-frame junctions, or ambiguous translated residues. V3J clonotypes were defined as sequences sharing an identical inferred V gene, J gene, and CDR3 amino acid sequence. Percentage overlap between repertoires was computed as shared unique clonotypes divided by the size of the smaller repertoire. Richness of each repertoire was evaluated using RTK rarefaction, the Chao1 estimator, and Recon v2.1 estimates of unobserved clonotypes. Generation probabilities for all TCRbeta clonotypes obtained by the gDNA method from four donors were computed using OLGA. TCRdb retrieved this table from immuneACCESS and kept in-frame rearrangements only. Not all clones are present; in checked studies, unresolved V genes account for under half, and no reason is known for the remainder. That table gives V, J and clone size, and the DNA gave D and trimming. The sample table holds about 2.4 million clones, of which 93% were seen once. The ten top clones hold more than 0.35% of the sample.

Donors were healthy HIV-negative adults with no recently reported acute infections or vaccinations. Every donor was a Caucasian adult residing in Nashville, Tennessee, USA. CD4+ T cells were enriched through magnetic negative selection, after which naive cells were positively selected on CD45RA and the remaining negative fraction served as the memory subset. Blood was collected by leukapheresis, and PBMCs were isolated by Ficoll-Histopaque density gradient centrifugation and then cryopreserved in liquid nitrogen vapor phase. Purity and quantity of every magnetically sorted T cell population were checked by analytical flow cytometry. Genomic DNA was isolated from every sorted fraction and measured by UV absorbance on a Nanodrop 2000c. The germline V and J ends show losses of 1 base and 0 bases respectively, and no gene match explains 9 bases of the junction. The CDR3 measures 19 amino acids from cysteine to phenylalanine. CDR3 DNA is the only sequence kept; it has 57 bases, read in frame from the first base. Via the germline V gene, CDR1 is SGHAT and CDR2 FQNNGV.

Material for sequencing was naive CD4+ T cells from PBMCs. Read against the paper, the sample's cell subset or site label means: CD45RA+ positively selected. This chain joins TRBV11-2 to TRBJ2-6, with 7 bases in between that match TRBD1. The source of this sequence is a man aged 18 to 30 in good health. Some clones in this sample may be carry-over from other donors' samples. The DNA reads as follows: TGTGCCAGCAGCTTAGGTCTCAGGGGGTCCTTCTCTGGGGCCAACGTCCTGACTTTC. Its protein product is CASSLGLRGSFSGANVLTF.